Presented here are 2 T cell receptor beta chains from one specimen sequenced in a study of T cells in women clearing cervical HPV infection. The data were produced by immunoSEQ multiplex PCR, yet TCRdb's version contains in-frame clones alone and is incomplete. This sample lists around 40,000 clones; its ten largest clones have 6.4%. Specimen: blood buffy coat. These receptors were collected from a woman between 18 and 70 years old with a cervical HPV16 infection that either progressed to CIN3+ or cleared (not recorded which).

Worth noting for this clone: The read terminates 3 residues before the CDR3 end, so the remaining end is supplied by the germline J gene. V gene TRBV20-1 combines with J gene TRBJ2-7, with D possibly being TRBD2 (6 bases). Trimming removed 2 bases at V and 6 bases at J, with 8 bases between. The CDR3 has 11 amino acids. Germline V CDR1 and CDR2: DFQATT, SNEGSKA (reference sequence). The CDR3 loop reads CSARMGLEQYF. The CDR3 bases that were read are TGCAGTGCTAGAATGGGACTCGAG.

Here the CDR3 reads CSARALQGFETQYF. The DNA read from the CDR3 is TGCAGTGCTAGAGCCCTACAGGGGTTCGAGACG. The rearrangement uses TRBV20-1 and TRBJ2-3; 7 bases align to TRBD1. The read terminates 3 residues before the CDR3 end, so the remaining end is supplied by the germline J gene. Per the germline V gene, CDR1 is DFQATT and CDR2 is SNEGSKA (reference sequence). There are 14 residues in the CDR3.